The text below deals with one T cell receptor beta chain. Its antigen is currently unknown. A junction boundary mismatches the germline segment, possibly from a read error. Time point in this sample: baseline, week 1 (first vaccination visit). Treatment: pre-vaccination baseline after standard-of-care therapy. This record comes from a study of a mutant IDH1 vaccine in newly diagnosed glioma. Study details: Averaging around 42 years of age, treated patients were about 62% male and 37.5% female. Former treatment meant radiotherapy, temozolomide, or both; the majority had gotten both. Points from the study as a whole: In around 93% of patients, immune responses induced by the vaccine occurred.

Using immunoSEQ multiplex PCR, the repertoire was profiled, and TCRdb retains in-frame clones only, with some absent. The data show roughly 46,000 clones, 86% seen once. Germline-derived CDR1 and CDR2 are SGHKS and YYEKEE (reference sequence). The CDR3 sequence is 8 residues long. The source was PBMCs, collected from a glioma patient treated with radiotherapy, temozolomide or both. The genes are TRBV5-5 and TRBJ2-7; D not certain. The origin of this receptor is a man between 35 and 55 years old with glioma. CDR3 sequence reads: CASSPKDF. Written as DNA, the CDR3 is TGTGCCAGCAGCCCCAAGGACTTC.